The sequence of this T cell receptor beta chain was determined in a study of regulatory T cells in long-lasting Graves disease. Study conclusions and caveats: Persistent Graves' cases showed lower TCR diversity than newly diagnosed cases.

Indicated time point: newly diagnosed GD, antithyroid drugs for less than 3 months. Making the TCR library involved RNA that had been extracted from PBMCs. Collection of peripheral blood (nine milliliters) was done using EDTA tubes. For TCR beta, libraries came from iRepertoire HTBI primers and Arm-PCR of CDR3 regions. TCRdb fed the multiplex PCR reads into MiXCR, producing one record per CDR3 protein. The repertoire holds some 450,000 distinct CDR3 sequences, around 17% seen once, with about 10% in the top ten. The germline CDR1 and CDR2 sequences are SGDLS and YYNGEE. Deletions cut 3 bases from V and 7 bases from J, with 10 bases between. The CDR3 runs to 12 residues. In regard to this clonotype: Its antigen is unidentified.

The same sample was also used in a study of T cells in Graves' hyperthyroidism and ophthalmopathy. According to that study: Calling Graves' hyperthyroidism stable meant ophthalmopathy did not progress within 18 months. Among clonotypes expanded in thyroid above 0.001, most were also found in blood.

The V gene is TRBV9, the J gene TRBJ1-1, with a possible D match to TRBD1 (5 bases). Sequencing used peripheral blood mononuclear cells (PBMCs), obtained at new diagnosis, from a patient treated with antithyroid drugs. The sequence came from a woman aged 25-40 years with Graves disease. CDR3 sequence (DNA): TGTGCCAGCAGCGCTGGGACGGGTGAAGCTTTCTTT. As protein: CASSAGTGEAFF.